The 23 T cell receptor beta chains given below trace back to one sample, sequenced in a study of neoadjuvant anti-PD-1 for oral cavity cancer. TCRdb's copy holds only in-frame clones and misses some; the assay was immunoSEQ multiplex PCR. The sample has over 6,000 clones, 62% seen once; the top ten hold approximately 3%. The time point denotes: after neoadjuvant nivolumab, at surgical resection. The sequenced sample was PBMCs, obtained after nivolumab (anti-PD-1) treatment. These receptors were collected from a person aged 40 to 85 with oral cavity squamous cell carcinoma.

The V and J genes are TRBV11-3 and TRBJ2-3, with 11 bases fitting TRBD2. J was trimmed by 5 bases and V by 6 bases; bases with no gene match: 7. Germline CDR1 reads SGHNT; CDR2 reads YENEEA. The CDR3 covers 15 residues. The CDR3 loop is CASSYSGGAGDTQYF. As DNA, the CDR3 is TGTGCCAGCAGTTATAGCGGGGGGGCAGGAGATACGCAGTATTTT.

CDR3 DNA: TGTGCCAGCAGCTACAGGGGGGGCAATGAGCAGTTCTTC. Translation: CASSYRGGNEQFF. This chain uses TRBV7-2 with TRBJ2-1, with a possible D match to TRBD1 (8 bases). The CDR3 has 13 amino acids. V was pared by 4 bases and J by 6 bases, with 10 bases between. The germline V gene has CDR1 SGHTA and CDR2 FQGNSA.

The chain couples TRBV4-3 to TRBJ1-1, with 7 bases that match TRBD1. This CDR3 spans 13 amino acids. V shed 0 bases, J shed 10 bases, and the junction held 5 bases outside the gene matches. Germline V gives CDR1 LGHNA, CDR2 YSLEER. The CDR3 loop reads CASSQDQQGSAFF. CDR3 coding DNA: TGCGCCAGCAGCCAAGATCAACAGGGGTCAGCTTTCTTT.

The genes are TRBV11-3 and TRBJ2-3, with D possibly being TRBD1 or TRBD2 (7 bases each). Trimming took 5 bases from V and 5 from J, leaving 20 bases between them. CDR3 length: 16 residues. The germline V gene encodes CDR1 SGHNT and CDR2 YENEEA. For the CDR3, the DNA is TGTGCCAGCAGCCCTGGGGGGGGACAGTCGGGAGATACGCAGTATTTT. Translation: CASSPGGGQSGDTQYF.

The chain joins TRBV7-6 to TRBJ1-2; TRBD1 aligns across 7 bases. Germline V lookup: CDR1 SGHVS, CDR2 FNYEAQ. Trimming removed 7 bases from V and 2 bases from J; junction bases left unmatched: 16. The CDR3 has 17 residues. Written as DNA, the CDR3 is TGTGCCAGCACCCTAGCGTATACCGGCAGGGGGAACTATGGCTACACCTTC. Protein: CASTLAYTGRGNYGYTF.

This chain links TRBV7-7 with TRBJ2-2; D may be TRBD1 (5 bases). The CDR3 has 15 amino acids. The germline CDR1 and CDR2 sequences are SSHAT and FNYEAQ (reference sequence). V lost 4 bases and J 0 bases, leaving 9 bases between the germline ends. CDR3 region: CASSSGAANTGELFF. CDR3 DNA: TGTGCCAGCAGCTCTGGGGCAGCGAACACCGGGGAGCTGTTTTTT. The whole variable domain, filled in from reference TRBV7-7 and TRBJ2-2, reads GAGVSQSPRYKVTKRGQDVTLRCDPISSHATLYWYQQALGQGPEFLTYFNYEAQPDKSGLPSDRFSAERPEGSISTLTIQRTEQRDSAMYRCASSSGAANTGELFFGEGSRLTVL.

The CDR3 is CASRSGVFGTDTQYF. For the CDR3, the DNA is TGTGCCAGCAGATCAGGGGTGTTTGGCACAGATACGCAGTATTTT. The chain is built from TRBV6-5 and TRBJ2-3; perhaps TRBD1 as D (6 bases). Trimming removed 6 bases from V and 1 base from J, with 14 bases in between. The CDR3 extends over 15 amino acids. Germline V lookup: CDR1 MNHEY, CDR2 SVGAGI.

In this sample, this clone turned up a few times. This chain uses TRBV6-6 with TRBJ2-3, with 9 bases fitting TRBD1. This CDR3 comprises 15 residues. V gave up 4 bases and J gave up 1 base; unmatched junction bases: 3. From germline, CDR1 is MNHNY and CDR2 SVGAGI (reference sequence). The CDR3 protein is CASSSRDRGTDTQYF. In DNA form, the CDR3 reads TGTGCCAGCAGTTCCCGGGACAGGGGCACAGATACGCAGTATTTT.

The CDR3 is CASSRRTGRNEQFF. The CDR3 DNA sequence: TGTGCCAGCAGCCGACGGACAGGTAGAAATGAGCAGTTCTTC. V is TRBV7-6 and J is TRBJ2-1; 7 bases match TRBD1. The CDR3 has 14 residues. Germline CDR1 SGHVS, CDR2 FNYEAQ. The trim removed 5 bases at V and 7 bases at J, leaving 8 bases unmatched.

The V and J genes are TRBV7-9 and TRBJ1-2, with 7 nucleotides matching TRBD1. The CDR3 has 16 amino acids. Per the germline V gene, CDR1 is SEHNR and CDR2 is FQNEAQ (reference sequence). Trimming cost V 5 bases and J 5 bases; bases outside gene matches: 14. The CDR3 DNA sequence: TGTGCCAGCAGCCCAGGCCGGGCAGGGGGTGTTTATGGCTACACCTTC. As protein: CASSPGRAGGVYGYTF.

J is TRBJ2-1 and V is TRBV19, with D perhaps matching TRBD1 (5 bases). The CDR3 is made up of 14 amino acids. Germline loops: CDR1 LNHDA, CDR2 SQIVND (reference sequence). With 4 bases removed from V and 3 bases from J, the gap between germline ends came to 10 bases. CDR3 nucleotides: TGTGCCAGTAGTAGAAGTGACAGCTACAATGAGCAGTTCTTC. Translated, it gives CASSRSDSYNEQFF.

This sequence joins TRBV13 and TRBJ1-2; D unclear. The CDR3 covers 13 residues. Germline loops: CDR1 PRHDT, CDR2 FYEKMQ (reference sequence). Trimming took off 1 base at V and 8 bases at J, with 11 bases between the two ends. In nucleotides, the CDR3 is TGTGCCAGCAGCTTAGTCTCTTTGGGGGGCTACACCTTC. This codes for CASSLVSLGGYTF.

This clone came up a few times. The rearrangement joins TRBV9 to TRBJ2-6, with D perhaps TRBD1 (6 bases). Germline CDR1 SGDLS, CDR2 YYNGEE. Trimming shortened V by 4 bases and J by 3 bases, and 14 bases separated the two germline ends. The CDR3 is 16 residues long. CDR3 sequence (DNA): TGTGCCAGCAGCACCCTACTAGGGGGTGGGGCCAACGTCCTGACTTTC. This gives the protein CASSTLLGGGANVLTF.

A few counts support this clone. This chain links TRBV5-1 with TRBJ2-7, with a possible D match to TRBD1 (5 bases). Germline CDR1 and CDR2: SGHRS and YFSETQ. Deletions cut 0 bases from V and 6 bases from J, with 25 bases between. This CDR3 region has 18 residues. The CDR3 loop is CASSLGPRAERRFGEQYF. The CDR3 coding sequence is TGCGCCAGCAGCTTGGGGCCCAGGGCAGAGAGGCGGTTTGGCGAGCAGTACTTC. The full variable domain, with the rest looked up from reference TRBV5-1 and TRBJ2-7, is KAGVTQTPRYLIKTRGQQVTLSCSPISGHRSVSWYQQTPGQGLQFLFEYFSETQRNKGNFPGRFSGRQFSNSRSEMNVSTLELGDSALYLCASSLGPRAERRFGEQYFGPGTRLTVT.

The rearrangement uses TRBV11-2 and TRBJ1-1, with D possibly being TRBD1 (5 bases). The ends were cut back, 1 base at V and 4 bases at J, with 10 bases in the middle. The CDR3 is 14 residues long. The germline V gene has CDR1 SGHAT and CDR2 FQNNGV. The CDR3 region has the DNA TGTGCCAGCAGCTTAGTTGGGGGGGGCACTGAAGCTTTCTTT. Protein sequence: CASSLVGGGTEAFF.

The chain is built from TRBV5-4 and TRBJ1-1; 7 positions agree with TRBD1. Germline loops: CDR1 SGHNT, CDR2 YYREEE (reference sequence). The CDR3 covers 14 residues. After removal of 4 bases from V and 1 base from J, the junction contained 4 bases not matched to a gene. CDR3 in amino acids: CASSNRGANTEAFF. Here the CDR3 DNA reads TGTGCCAGCAGCAACAGGGGCGCGAACACTGAAGCTTTCTTT.

The CDR3 loop is CASSSFGTGSGYTF. In DNA form, the CDR3 reads TGTGCCAGCAGCTCCTTCGGGACAGGGAGTGGCTACACCTTC. The chain recombines TRBV28 with TRBJ1-2, with TRBD1 matching over 9 bases. Germline CDR1 is MDHEN and CDR2 is SYDVKM. The CDR3 has 14 residues. V trimming: 6 bases; J trimming: 7 bases; junction bases outside the gene matches: 9.

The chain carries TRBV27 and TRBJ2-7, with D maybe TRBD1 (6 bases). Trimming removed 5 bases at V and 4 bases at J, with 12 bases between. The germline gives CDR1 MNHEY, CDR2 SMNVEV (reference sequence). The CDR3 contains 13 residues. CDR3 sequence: CASSPSQGYEQYF. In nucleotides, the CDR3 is TGTGCCAGCAGTCCATCACAGGGATACGAGCAGTACTTC.

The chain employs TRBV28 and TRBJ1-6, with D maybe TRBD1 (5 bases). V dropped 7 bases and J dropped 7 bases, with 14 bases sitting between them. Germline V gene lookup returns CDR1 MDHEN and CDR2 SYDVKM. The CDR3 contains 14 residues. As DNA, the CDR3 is TGTGCCAGCAAGCAGGGTATGGGGAATTCACCCCTCCACTTT. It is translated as CASKQGMGNSPLHF. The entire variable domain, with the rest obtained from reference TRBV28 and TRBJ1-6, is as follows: DVKVTQSSRYLVKRTGEKVFLECVQDMDHENMFWYRQDPGLGLRLIYFSYDVKMKEKGDIPEGYSVSREKKERFSLILESASTNQTSMYLCASKQGMGNSPLHFGNGTRLTVT.

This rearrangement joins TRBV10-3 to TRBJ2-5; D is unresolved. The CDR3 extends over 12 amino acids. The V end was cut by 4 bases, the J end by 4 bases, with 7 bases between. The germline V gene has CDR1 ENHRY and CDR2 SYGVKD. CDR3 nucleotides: TGTGCCATCAGTGCTCAGAGAGAGACCCAGTACTTC. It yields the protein CAISAQRETQYF.

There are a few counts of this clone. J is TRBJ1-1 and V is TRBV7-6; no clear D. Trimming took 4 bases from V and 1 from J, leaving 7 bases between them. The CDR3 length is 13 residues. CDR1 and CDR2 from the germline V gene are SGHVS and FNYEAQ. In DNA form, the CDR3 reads TGTGCCAGCAGCTCCCTGCGGAACACTGAAGCTTTCTTT. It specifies CASSSLRNTEAFF.

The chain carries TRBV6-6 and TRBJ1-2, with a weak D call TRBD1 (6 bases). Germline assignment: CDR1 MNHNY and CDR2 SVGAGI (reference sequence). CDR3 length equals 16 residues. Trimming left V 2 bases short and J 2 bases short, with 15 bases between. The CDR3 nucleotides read TGTGCCAGCAGTTACGAGGCCTTACAGGGAAACTATGGCTACACCTTC. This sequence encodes CASSYEALQGNYGYTF.

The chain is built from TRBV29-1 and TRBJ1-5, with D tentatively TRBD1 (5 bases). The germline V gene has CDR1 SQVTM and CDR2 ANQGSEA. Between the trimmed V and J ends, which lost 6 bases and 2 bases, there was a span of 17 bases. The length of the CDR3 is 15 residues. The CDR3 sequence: CSVTLTAIGNQPQHF. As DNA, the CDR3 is TGCAGCGTGACCCTGACAGCGATCGGCAATCAGCCCCAGCATTTT.